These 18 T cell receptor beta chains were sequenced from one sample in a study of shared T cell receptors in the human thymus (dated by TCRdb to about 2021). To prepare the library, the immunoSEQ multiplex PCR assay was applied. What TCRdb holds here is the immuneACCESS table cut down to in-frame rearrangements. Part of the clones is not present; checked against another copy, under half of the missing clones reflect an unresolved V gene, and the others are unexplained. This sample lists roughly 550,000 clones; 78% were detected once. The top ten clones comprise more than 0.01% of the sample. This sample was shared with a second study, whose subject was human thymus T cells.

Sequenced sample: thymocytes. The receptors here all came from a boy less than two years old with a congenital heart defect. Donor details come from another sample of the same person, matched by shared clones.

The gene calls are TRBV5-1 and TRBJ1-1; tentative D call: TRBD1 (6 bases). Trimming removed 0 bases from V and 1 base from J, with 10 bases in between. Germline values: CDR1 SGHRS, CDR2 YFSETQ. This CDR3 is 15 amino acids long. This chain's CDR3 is CASSLDRAGNTEAFF. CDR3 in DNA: TGCGCCAGCAGCTTGGACAGGGCAGGGAACACTGAAGCTTTCTTT.

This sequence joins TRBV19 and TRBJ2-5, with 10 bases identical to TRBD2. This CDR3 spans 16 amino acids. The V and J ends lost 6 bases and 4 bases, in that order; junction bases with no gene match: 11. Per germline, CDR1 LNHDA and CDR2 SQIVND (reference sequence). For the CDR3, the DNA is TGTGCCAGTAGCACGAAACTAGCGGGATTTAGAGAGACCCAGTACTTC. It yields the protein CASSTKLAGFRETQYF.

The CDR3 DNA reads TGTGCCAGCAGTGAAGCGCCCCGGTTTGGGGGGGAAAAACTGTTTTTT. Its translation is CASSEAPRFGGEKLFF. This rearrangement joins TRBV6-1 to TRBJ1-4, with D perhaps TRBD1 (5 bases). The germline CDR1 and CDR2 sequences are MNHNS and SASEGT. The CDR3 loop spans 16 amino acids. Trimming pared 0 bases from V and 8 bases from J, leaving 16 bases between.

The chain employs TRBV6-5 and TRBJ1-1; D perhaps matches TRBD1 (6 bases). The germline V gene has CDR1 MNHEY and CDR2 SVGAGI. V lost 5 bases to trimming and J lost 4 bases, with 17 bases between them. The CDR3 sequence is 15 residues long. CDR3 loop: CASSPYITGTTEAFF. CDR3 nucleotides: TGTGCCAGCAGTCCCTATATTACAGGGACCACTGAAGCTTTCTTT.

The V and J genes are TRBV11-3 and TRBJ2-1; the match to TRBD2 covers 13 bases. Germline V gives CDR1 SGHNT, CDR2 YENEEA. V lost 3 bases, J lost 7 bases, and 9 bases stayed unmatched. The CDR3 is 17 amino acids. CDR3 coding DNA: TGTGCCAGCAGCTTGATGACTAGCGGGGGGTTTCGGAATGAGCAGTTCTTC. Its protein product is CASSLMTSGGFRNEQFF.

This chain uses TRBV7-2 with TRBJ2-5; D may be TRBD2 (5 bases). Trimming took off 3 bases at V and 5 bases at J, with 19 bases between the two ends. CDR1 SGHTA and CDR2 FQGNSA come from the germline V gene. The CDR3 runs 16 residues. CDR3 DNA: TGTGCCAGCAGCTTTGGATCTAGCCCTCAGCGGGAGACCCAGTACTTC. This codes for CASSFGSSPQRETQYF. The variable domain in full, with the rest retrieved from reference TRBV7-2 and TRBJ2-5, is GAGVSQSPSNKVTEKGKDVELRCDPISGHTALYWYRQSLGQGLEFLIYFQGNSAPDKSGLPSDRFSAERTGGSVSTLTIQRTQQEDSAVYLCASSFGSSPQRETQYFGPGTRLLVL.

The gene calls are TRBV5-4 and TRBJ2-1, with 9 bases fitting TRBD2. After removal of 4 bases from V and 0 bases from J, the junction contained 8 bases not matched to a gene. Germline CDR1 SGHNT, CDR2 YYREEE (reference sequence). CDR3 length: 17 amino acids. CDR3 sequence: CASSPGLAPSSYNEQFF. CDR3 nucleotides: TGTGCCAGCAGCCCGGGACTAGCTCCTAGCTCCTACAATGAGCAGTTCTTC.

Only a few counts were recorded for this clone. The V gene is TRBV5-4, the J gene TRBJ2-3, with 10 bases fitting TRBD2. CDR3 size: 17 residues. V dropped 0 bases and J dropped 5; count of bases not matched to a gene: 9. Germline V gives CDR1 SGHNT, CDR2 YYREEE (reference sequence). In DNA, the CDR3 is TGTGCCAGCAGCTTGGGGCTAGCGGGAGAAAATCGAGATACGCAGTATTTT. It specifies CASSLGLAGENRDTQYF.

CDR3 DNA sequence: TGCGCCAGCAGGGCCCCTAATCCTTCGACAGGGCAGTTGGGCTACACCTTC. Its translation is CASRAPNPSTGQLGYTF. The chain employs TRBV5-1 and TRBJ1-2; 7 nucleotides match TRBD1. The trim removed 5 bases at V and 8 bases at J, leaving 21 bases unmatched. The CDR3 length is 17 residues. Germline values: CDR1 SGHRS, CDR2 YFSETQ.

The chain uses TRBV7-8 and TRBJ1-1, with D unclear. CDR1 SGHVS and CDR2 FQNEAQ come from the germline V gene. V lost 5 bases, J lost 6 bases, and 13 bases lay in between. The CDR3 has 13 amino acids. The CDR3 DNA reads TGTGCCAGCAGCGCGCACGCGCGGCCTGAAGCTTTCTTT. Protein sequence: CASSAHARPEAFF.

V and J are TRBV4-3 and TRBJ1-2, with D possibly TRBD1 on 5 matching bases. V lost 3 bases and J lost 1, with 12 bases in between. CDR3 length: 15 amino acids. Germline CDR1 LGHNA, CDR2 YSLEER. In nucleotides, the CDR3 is TGCGCCAGCAGCCATAGGCAGGGCCGTAACTATGGCTACACCTTC. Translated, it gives CASSHRQGRNYGYTF.

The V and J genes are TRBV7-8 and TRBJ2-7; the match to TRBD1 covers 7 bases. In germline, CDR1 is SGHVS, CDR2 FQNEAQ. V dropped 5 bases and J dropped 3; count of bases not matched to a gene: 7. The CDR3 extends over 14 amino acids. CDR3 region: CASSQNRQGYEQYF. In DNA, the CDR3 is TGTGCCAGCAGCCAAAACAGACAGGGCTACGAGCAGTACTTC.

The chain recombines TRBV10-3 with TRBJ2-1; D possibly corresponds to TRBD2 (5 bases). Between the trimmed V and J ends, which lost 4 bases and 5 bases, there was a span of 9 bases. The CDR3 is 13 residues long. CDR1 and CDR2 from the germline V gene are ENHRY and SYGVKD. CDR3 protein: CAISGTGNNEQFF. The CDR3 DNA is TGTGCCATCAGTGGGACTGGGAACAATGAGCAGTTCTTC.

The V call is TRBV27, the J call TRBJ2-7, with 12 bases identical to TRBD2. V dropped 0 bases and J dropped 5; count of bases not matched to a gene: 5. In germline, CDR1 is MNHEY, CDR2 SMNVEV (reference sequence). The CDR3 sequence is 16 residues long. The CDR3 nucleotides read TGTGCCAGCAGTTTATCGACTAGCGGGAGTAACGACGAGCAGTACTTC. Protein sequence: CASSLSTSGSNDEQYF.

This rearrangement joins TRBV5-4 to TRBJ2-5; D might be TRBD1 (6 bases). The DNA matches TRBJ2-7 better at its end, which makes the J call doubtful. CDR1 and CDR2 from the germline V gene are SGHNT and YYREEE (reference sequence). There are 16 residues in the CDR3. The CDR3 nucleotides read TGTGCCAGCAGCAGGACGCAGGGGATGGGCTCCTACGAGCAGTACTTC. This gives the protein CASSRTQGMGSYEQYF.

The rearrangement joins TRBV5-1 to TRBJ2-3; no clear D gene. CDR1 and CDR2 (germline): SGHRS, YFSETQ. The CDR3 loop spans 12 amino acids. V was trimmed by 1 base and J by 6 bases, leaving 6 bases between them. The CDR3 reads CASSLPRDTQYF. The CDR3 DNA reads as TGCGCCAGCAGCTTGCCGCGGGATACGCAGTATTTT.

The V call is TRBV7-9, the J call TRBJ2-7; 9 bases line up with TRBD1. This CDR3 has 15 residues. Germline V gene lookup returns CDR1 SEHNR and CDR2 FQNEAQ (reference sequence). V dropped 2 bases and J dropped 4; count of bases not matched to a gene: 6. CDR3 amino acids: CASSLYGTGKYEQYF. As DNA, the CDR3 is TGTGCCAGCAGCTTATACGGGACAGGGAAATACGAGCAGTACTTC.

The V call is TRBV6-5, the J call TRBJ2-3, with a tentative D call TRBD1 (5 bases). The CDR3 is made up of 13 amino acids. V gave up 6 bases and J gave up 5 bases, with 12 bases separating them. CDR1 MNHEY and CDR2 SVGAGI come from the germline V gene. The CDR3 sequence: CASSRAMGDTQYF. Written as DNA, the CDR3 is TGTGCCAGCAGCAGGGCCATGGGAGATACGCAGTATTTT.